Following are 21 T cell receptor beta chains from one sample sequenced in a study of OX40 agonist ivuxolimab in advanced cancers. Repertoires were generated with immunoSEQ multiplex PCR, while TCRdb's copy carries only in-frame clones and drops some. Here the sample spans more than 100,000 clones, 90% being singletons. The specimen comprised CD4+ or CD8+ T cells sorted from blood, sampled in a trial of the OX40 agonist ivuxolimab. The receptors here all came from an adult with an advanced solid tumor such as melanoma, head and neck, liver or kidney cancer.

This chain links TRBV9 with TRBJ2-5; D is unresolved. The DNA end is a closer match to TRBJ2-7, so the J assignment may be wrong. CDR1 is SGDLS, CDR2 YYNGEE, per germline. The CDR3 is 15 amino acids. The CDR3, as DNA: TGTGCCAGCAGCGTAGGAGGCCTGGGCACGTACGAGCAGTACTTC. The encoded protein is CASSVGGLGTYEQYF.

The chain has TRBV18 and TRBJ2-7; D possibly corresponds to TRBD2 (6 bases). Germline V gene lookup returns CDR1 KGHSH and CDR2 LQKENI. The CDR3 is made up of 12 amino acids. V dropped 1 base and J dropped 5 bases, with 6 bases sitting between them. Written as DNA, the CDR3 is TGTGCCAGCTCACCACGGGGGGACGAGCAGTACTTC. Translation: CASSPRGDEQYF.

This chain joins TRBV5-6 and TRBJ2-1; D is possibly TRBD2 (5 bases). Germline assignment: CDR1 SGHDT and CDR2 YYEEEE. V lost 3 bases, J lost 4 bases, and 17 bases lay in between. The CDR3 has 16 amino acids. CDR3 loop: CASSSWVASGYNEQFF. Here the CDR3 DNA reads TGTGCCAGCAGCTCCTGGGTAGCGTCAGGATACAATGAGCAGTTCTTC.

On this clone itself: The sample has other DNA sequences that encode this CDR3 too. The V call is TRBV5-1, the J call TRBJ1-2; TRBD1 is a possible D gene (6 bases). V lost 4 bases and J lost 2, with 9 bases in between. Per germline, CDR1 SGHRS and CDR2 YFSETQ. This CDR3 comprises 13 residues. In DNA form, the CDR3 reads TGCGCCAGCAGCGGGCAGGGGAACTATGGCTACACCTTC. It is translated as CASSGQGNYGYTF.

The rearrangement uses TRBV4-3 and TRBJ1-1; maybe TRBD1 (5 bases). The CDR3 contains 16 residues. V dropped 6 bases and J dropped 1 base, with 18 bases sitting between them. CDR1 and CDR2 (germline): LGHNA, YSLEER. Here the CDR3 reads CASRAGRDSQNTEAFF. The CDR3 bases are TGCGCCAGCAGAGCCGGGAGAGACAGCCAGAACACTGAAGCTTTCTTT.

J is TRBJ1-5 and V is TRBV19, with D possibly TRBD1 on 5 matching bases. Germline CDR1 is LNHDA and CDR2 is SQIVND (reference sequence). V was cut by 2 bases and J by 1 base, with 12 bases left in between. The length of the CDR3 is 16 residues. CDR3 in amino acids: CASSIRDLVSNQPQHF. The CDR3 nucleotides read TGTGCCAGTAGTATACGGGACCTAGTAAGCAATCAGCCCCAGCATTTT.

The J gene is TRBJ1-2, the V gene TRBV5-1; tentatively, D is TRBD1 (5 bases). Germline values: CDR1 SGHRS, CDR2 YFSETQ. V lost 2 bases and J lost 5, with 13 bases in between. The CDR3 is made up of 14 amino acids. This chain's CDR3 is CASSFSTGGYGYTF. The CDR3 region has the DNA TGCGCCAGCAGCTTCTCCACGGGGGGGTATGGCTACACCTTC.

The chain recombines TRBV2 with TRBJ2-3; 9 bases line up with TRBD2. The V gene's germline CDR1 is SNHLY and CDR2 FYNNEI. Germline trimming cut 1 base from V and 1 base from J; bases unmatched to any gene: 6. The CDR3 extends over 17 amino acids. The CDR3 DNA is TGTGCCAGCAGTGAAGGGCGGGGGGGCGCCGGCACAGATACGCAGTATTTT. It encodes CASSEGRGGAGTDTQYF.

The table lists this clone with a count of one. The DNA of the CDR3 is TGCGCCAGCAGCCAAGCGGACAGACTCAATTCACCCCTCCACTTT. Translating it yields CASSQADRLNSPLHF. The V and J genes are TRBV4-3 and TRBJ1-6, with D perhaps TRBD1 (6 bases). The CDR3 runs to 15 residues. CDR1 LGHNA and CDR2 YSLEER come from the germline V gene. The V end lost 1 base, the J end lost 7 bases, and 11 bases lay between the germline ends.

The chain employs TRBV7-9 and TRBJ1-1; possible D gene TRBD1, 5 bases. The V gene lost 4 bases and the J gene lost 7 bases, with 13 bases spanning the gap. CDR3 size: 13 residues. Germline V gene sequence: CDR1 SEHNR, CDR2 FQNEAQ (reference sequence). CDR3 DNA: TGTGCCAGCAGCTACCTCGACAGAAGTGAAGCTTTCTTT. Its translation: CASSYLDRSEAFF. Together with reference TRBV7-9 and TRBJ1-1, the CDR3 gives the full variable domain: DTGVSQNPRHKITKRGQNVTFRCDPISEHNRLYWYRQTLGQGPEFLTYFQNEAQLEKSRLLSDRFSAERPKGSFSTLEIQRTEQGDSAMYLCASSYLDRSEAFFGQGTRLTVV.

V and J are TRBV6-6 and TRBJ1-5; tentative D call: TRBD1 (5 bases). Per the germline V gene, CDR1 is MNHNY and CDR2 is SVGAGI (reference sequence). The length of the CDR3 is 15 residues. Trimming took off 2 bases at V and 6 bases at J, with 14 bases between the two ends. CDR3 coding DNA: TGTGCCAGCAGTTACCAAGGGGAGGTGGGTCAGCCCCAGCATTTT. It codes for CASSYQGEVGQPQHF.

V usage is TRBV18 and J usage is TRBJ2-7; D perhaps matches TRBD1 (5 bases). The V and J ends lost 4 bases and 5 bases respectively, with 15 bases between them. The CDR3 loop spans 14 amino acids. The germline gives CDR1 KGHSH, CDR2 LQKENI. CDR3 nucleotides: TGTGCCAGCTCACAGCAGGGTTTCGACAACGAGCAGTACTTC. It codes for CASSQQGFDNEQYF.

The rearrangement links TRBV19 to TRBJ2-7, with D possibly TRBD1 on 7 matching bases. V was shortened by 6 bases and J by 2 bases, with 14 bases between the two germline ends. The CDR3 has 14 residues. Germline V gives CDR1 LNHDA, CDR2 SQIVND (reference sequence). The CDR3 bases are TGTGCCAGTAGGGGGGGCGACAGGGCCTACGAGCAGTACTTC. Its translation: CASRGGDRAYEQYF.

The chain is built from TRBV5-4 and TRBJ2-7, with D perhaps matching TRBD1 or TRBD2 (5 bases each). V was pared by 2 bases and J by 3 bases, with 15 bases between. Germline CDR1 reads SGHNT; CDR2 reads YYREEE (reference sequence). This CDR3 has 15 residues. CDR3 protein: CASSFGGALGYEQYF. In DNA, the CDR3 is TGTGCCAGCAGCTTTGGGGGAGCTTTAGGCTACGAGCAGTACTTC.

The chain has TRBV19 and TRBJ2-7; D is uncertain. This CDR3 spans 13 amino acids. Germline loops: CDR1 LNHDA, CDR2 SQIVND (reference sequence). V lost 3 bases, J lost 3 bases, and 9 bases lay in between. CDR3 residues: CASSMGQHYEQYF. The DNA of the CDR3 is TGTGCCAGTAGTATGGGCCAGCACTACGAGCAGTACTTC.

This rearrangement joins TRBV29-1 to TRBJ2-7; D remains ambiguous. With 7 bases removed from V and 6 bases from J, the gap between germline ends came to 16 bases. The CDR3 extends over 12 amino acids. CDR1 and CDR2 from the germline V gene are SQVTM and ANQGSEA. CDR3: CSAGPSETEQYF. CDR3 DNA: TGCAGCGCAGGACCCTCAGAGACCGAGCAGTACTTC.

V usage is TRBV10-3 and J usage is TRBJ2-7, with 11 bases identical to TRBD2. Germline CDR1 ENHRY, CDR2 SYGVKD. This CDR3 has 18 residues. V shed 0 bases and J 0 bases; nucleotides not matched to a gene: 7. The CDR3, as DNA: TGTGCCATCAGTGAGTCGGAACTAGCGGGAGCGGTCTCCTACGAGCAGTACTTC. Its protein is CAISESELAGAVSYEQYF.

The table lists this clone with a count of one. V gene TRBV9 combines with J gene TRBJ1-2; D might be TRBD1 (6 bases). V was shortened by 2 bases and J by 5 bases, with 16 bases between the two germline ends. This CDR3 is built from 15 residues. CDR1 is SGDLS, CDR2 YYNGEE, per germline. CDR3 nucleotides: TGTGCCAGCAGCGTCTCGAGGGGGTTCGGTTATGGCTACACCTTC. Its protein is CASSVSRGFGYGYTF.

The rearrangement uses TRBV19 and TRBJ1-2; 7 bases fit TRBD1. Germline V gives CDR1 LNHDA, CDR2 SQIVND (reference sequence). The CDR3 covers 12 residues. Trimming removed 8 bases from V and 2 bases from J; junction bases left unmatched: 2. The CDR3 sequence is CASLRGNYGYTF. CDR3 nucleotides: TGTGCCAGTCTCAGGGGGAACTATGGCTACACCTTC.

This chain uses TRBV9 with TRBJ2-2; D is unclear. The CDR3 consists of 12 residues. Trimming left V 0 bases short and J 6 bases short, with 3 bases between. Germline CDR1 is SGDLS and CDR2 is YYNGEE. CDR3 nucleotide sequence: TGTGCCAGCAGCGTAGGTCCCGGGGAGCTGTTTTTT. This encodes CASSVGPGELFF.

V usage is TRBV18 and J usage is TRBJ2-3; D is unresolved. Trimming took 3 bases from V and 2 from J, leaving 6 bases between them. The CDR3 length is 13 residues. CDR1 KGHSH and CDR2 LQKENI come from the germline V gene. DNA for the CDR3: TGTGCCAGCTCACCCCTAACCACAGATACGCAGTATTTT. As protein: CASSPLTTDTQYF.